This T cell receptor (beta chain) was observed in a study of T cells in localized non-small cell lung cancer. Study results and caveats: Increased T cell density in blood showed an association with longer overall survival.

The CDR3 is 15 amino acids. Looked up from germline, CDR1 is SGHRS and CDR2 is YFSETQ. V shed 2 bases, J shed 1 base, and the junction held 3 bases outside the gene matches. A remark on this clone: The antigen is unknown.

Profiled with immunoSEQ multiplex PCR; TCRdb holds only in-frame clones, not every one. The table has about 54,000 clones, around 81% seen once; the top ten hold around 20%. The rearrangement joins TRBV5-1 to TRBJ2-5, with 9 nucleotides matching TRBD1. The sequences come from peripheral blood, collected before any cancer treatment. The source is a female donor of 60 years or more with stage II squamous cell lung carcinoma. CDR3: CASSLGQGSQETQYF. DNA for the CDR3: TGCGCCAGCAGCTTAGGACAGGGGAGCCAAGAGACCCAGTACTTC.